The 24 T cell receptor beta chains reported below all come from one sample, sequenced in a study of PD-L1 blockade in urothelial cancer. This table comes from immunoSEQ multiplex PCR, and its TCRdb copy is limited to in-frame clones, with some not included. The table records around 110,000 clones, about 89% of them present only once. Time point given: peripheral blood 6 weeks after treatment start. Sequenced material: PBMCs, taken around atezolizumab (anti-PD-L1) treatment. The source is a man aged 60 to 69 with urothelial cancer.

CDR3 sequence (DNA): TGCGCCAGCAGCGGGGGGGCTAGCGGGAGGAAGGAGGATACGCAGTATTTT. This gives the protein CASSGGASGRKEDTQYF. This chain uses TRBV5-1 with TRBJ2-3; 11 bases agree with TRBD2. CDR1 is SGHRS and CDR2 is YFSETQ in the germline V gene. V was clipped by 4 bases and J by 6 bases; unmatched bases: 13. The CDR3 runs 17 residues.

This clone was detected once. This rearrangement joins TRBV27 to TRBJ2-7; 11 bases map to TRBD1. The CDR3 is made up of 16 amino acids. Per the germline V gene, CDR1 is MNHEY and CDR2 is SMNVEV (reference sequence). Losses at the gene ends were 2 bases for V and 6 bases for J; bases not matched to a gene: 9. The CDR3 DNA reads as TGTGCCAGCAGTTTAGGTTTGCTTGGACAGGGGGCCGAGCAGTACTTC. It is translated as CASSLGLLGQGAEQYF.

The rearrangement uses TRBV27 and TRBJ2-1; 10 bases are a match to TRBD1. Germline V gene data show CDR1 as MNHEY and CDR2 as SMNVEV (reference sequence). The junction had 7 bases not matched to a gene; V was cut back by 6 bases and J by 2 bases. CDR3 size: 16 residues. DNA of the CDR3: TGTGCCAGCAGAAAAGACAGGGGGCCCCCCTACAATGAGCAGTTCTTC. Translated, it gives CASRKDRGPPYNEQFF.

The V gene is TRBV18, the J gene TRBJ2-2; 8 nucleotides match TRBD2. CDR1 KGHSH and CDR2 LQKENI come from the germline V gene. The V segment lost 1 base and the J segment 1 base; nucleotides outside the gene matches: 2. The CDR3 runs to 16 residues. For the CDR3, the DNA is TGTGCCAGCTCACCACGGAGCGGGGGGAACACCGGGGAGCTGTTTTTT. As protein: CASSPRSGGNTGELFF.

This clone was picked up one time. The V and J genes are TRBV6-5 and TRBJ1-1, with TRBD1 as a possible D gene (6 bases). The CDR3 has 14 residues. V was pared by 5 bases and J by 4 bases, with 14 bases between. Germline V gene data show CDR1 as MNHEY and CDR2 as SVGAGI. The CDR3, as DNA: TGTGCCAGCAGTCCAGTCAGGGGCGGCACTGAAGCTTTCTTT. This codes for CASSPVRGGTEAFF.

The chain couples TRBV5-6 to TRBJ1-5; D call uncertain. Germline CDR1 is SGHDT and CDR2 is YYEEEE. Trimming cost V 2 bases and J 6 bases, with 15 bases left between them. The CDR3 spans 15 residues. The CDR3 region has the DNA TGTGCCAGCAGCTTCTCCCACGGCGGAGGTCAGCCCCAGCATTTT. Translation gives CASSFSHGGGQPQHF. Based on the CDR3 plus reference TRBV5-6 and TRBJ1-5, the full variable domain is DAGVTQSPTHLIKTRGQQVTLRCSPKSGHDTVSWYQQALGQGPQFIFQYYEEEERQRGNFPDRFSGHQFPNYSSELNVNALLLGDSALYLCASSFSHGGGQPQHFGDGTRLSIL.

CDR3 sequence reads: CSVDHRGLTDTQYF. DNA of the CDR3: TGCAGCGTTGACCACAGGGGGCTCACAGATACGCAGTATTTT. V usage is TRBV29-1 and J usage is TRBJ2-3, with 9 positions matching TRBD1. The V gene end was trimmed by 3 bases and the J gene end by 2 bases; junction bases not matched to a gene: 3. This CDR3 is built from 14 residues. Germline assignment: CDR1 SQVTM and CDR2 ANQGSEA.

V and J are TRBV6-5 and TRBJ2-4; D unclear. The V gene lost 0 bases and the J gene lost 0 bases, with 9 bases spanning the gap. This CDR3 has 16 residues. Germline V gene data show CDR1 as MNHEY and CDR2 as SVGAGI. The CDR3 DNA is TGTGCCAGCAGTTACTCCGGTTTCTTAGCCAAAAACATTCAGTACTTC. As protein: CASSYSGFLAKNIQYF.

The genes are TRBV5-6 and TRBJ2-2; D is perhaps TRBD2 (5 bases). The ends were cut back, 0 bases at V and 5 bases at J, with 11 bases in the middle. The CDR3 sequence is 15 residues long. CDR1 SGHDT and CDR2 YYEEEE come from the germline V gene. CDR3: CASSLGWTGTGELFF. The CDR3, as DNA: TGTGCCAGCAGCTTGGGGTGGACGGGGACCGGGGAGCTGTTTTTT.

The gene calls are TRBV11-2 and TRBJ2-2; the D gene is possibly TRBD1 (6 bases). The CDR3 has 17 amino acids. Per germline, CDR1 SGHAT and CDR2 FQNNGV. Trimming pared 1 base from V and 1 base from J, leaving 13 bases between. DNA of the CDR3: TGTGCCAGCAGCTTAGTGTATGGGGGACAGAACACCGGGGAGCTGTTTTTT. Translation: CASSLVYGGQNTGELFF.

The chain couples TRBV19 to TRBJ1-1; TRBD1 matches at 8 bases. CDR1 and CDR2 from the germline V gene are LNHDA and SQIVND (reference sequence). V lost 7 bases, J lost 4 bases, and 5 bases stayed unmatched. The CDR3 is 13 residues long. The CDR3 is CASTRGTGTEAFF. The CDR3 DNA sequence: TGTGCCAGTACCCGGGGGACAGGCACTGAAGCTTTCTTT.

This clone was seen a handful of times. CDR3 amino acids: CASSVMGQTNSPLHF. CDR3 sequence (DNA): TGTGCCAGCAGCGTCATGGGACAGACCAATTCACCCCTCCACTTT. This chain joins TRBV9 and TRBJ1-6, with 7 bases matching TRBD1. With V trimmed by 2 bases and J by 7 bases, 6 bases remained unmatched. Germline lookup yields CDR1 SGDLS and CDR2 YYNGEE. The CDR3 is 15 amino acids.

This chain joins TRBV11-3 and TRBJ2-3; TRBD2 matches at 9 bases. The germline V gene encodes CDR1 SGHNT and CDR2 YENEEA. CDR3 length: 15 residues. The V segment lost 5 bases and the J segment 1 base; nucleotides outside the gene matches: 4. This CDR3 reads CASSTSGRRTDTQYF. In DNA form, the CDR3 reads TGTGCCAGCAGCACCAGCGGGAGGCGCACAGATACGCAGTATTTT.

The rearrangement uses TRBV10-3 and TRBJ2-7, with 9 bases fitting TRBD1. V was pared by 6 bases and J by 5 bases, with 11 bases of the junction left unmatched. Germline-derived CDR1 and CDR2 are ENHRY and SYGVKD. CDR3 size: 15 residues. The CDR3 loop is CAISTGGAGSHEQYF. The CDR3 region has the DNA TGTGCCATCAGCACAGGGGGCGCAGGGTCCCACGAGCAGTACTTC.

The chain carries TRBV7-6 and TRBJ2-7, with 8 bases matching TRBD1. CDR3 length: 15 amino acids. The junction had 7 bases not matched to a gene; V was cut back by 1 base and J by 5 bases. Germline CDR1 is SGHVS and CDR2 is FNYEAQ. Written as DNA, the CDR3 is TGTGCCAGCAGCTTAGGGACAGGGTGGACCCACGAGCAGTACTTC. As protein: CASSLGTGWTHEQYF.

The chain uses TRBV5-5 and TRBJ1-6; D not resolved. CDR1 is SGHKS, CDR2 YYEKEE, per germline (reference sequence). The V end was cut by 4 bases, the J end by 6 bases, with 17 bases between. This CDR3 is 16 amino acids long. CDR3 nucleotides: TGTGCCAGCAGCCCCCTTGAAGGACTTGGTAATTCACCCCTCCACTTT. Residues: CASSPLEGLGNSPLHF.

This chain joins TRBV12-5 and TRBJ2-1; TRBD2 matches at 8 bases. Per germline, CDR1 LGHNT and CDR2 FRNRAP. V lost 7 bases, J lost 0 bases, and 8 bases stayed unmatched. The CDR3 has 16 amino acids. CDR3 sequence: CASAPSGSFSYNEQFF. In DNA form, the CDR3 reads TGTGCTAGTGCTCCTAGCGGGTCTTTCTCCTACAATGAGCAGTTCTTC. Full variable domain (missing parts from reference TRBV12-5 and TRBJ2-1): DARVTQTPRHKVTEMGQEVTMRCQPILGHNTVFWYRQTMMQGLELLAYFRNRAPLDDSGMPKDRFSAEMPDATLATLKIQPSEPRDSAVYFCASAPSGSFSYNEQFFGPGTRLTVL.

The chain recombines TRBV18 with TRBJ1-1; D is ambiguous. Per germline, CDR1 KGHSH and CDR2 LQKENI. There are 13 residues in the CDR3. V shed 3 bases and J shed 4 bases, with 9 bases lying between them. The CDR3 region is CASSPSGSTEAFF. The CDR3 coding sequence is TGTGCCAGCTCACCTTCGGGGAGCACTGAAGCTTTCTTT.

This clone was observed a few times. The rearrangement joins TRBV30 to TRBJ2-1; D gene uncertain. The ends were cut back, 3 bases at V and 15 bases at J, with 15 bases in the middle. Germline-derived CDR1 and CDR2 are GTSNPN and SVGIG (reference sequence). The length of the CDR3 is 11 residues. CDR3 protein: CAWSTGGWWFF. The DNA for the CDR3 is TGTGCCTGGAGCACGGGTGGGTGGTGGTTCTTC.

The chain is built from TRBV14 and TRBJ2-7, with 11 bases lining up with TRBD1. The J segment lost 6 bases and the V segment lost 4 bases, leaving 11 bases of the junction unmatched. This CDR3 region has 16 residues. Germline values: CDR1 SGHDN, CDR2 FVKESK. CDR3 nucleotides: TGTGCCAGCAGCCGAGGAACCGGGACAGGGGGTGTCGAGCAGTACTTC. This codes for CASSRGTGTGGVEQYF. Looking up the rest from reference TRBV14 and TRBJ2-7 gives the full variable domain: EAGVTQFPSHSVIEKGQTVTLRCDPISGHDNLYWYRRVMGKEIKFLLHFVKESKQDESGMPNNRFLAERTGGTYSTLKVQPAELEDSGVYFCASSRGTGTGGVEQYFGPGTRLTVT.

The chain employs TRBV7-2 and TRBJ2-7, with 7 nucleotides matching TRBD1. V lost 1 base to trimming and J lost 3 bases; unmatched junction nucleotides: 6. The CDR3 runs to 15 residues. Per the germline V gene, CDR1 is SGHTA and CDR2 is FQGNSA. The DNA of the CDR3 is TGTGCCAGCAGCTTAGGGTCGGGACAGATCTACGAGCAGTACTTC. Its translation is CASSLGSGQIYEQYF.

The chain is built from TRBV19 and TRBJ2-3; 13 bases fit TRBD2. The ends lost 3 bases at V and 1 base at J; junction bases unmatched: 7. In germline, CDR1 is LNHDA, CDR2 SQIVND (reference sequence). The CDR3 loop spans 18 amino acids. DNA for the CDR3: TGTGCCAGTAGTATGCATCACGGGACTAGCGGGGGCACAGATACGCAGTATTTT. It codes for CASSMHHGTSGGTDTQYF.

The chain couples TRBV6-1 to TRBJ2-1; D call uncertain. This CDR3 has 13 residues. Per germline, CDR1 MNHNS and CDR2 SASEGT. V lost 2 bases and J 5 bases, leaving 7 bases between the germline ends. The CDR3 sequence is CASSEQHNNEQFF. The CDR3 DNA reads TGTGCCAGCAGTGAACAACACAACAATGAGCAGTTCTTC.

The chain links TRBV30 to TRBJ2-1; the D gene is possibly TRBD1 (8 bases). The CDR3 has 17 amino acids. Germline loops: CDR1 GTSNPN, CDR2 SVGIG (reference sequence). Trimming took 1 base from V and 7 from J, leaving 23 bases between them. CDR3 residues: CAWSDPTGGVSLNEQFF. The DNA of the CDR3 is TGTGCCTGGAGTGACCCCACAGGGGGGGTGTCGTTAAATGAGCAGTTCTTC.